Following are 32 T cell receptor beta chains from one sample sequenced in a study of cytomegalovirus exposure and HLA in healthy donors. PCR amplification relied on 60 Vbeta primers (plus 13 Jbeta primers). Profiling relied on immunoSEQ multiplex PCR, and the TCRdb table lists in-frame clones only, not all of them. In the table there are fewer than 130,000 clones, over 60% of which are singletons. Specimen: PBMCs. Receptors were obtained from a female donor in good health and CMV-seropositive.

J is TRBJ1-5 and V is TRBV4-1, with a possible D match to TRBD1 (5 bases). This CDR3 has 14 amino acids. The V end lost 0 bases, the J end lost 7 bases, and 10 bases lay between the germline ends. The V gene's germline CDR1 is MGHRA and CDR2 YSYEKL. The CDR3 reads CASSQEAGWQPQHF. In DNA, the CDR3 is TGCGCCAGCAGCCAAGAGGCAGGGTGGCAGCCCCAGCATTTT.

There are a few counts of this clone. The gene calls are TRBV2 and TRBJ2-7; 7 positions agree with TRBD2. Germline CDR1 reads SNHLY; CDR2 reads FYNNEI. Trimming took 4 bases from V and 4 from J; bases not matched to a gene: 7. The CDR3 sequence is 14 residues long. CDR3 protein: CASSVTGGPYEQYF. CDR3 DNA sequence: TGTGCCAGCAGTGTGACGGGAGGCCCGTACGAGCAGTACTTC.

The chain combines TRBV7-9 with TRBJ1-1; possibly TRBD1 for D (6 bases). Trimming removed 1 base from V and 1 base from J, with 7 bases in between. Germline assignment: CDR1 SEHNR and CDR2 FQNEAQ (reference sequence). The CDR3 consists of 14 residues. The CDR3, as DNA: TGTGCCAGCAGCTTAGGGGGACAGAACACTGAAGCTTTCTTT. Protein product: CASSLGGQNTEAFF.

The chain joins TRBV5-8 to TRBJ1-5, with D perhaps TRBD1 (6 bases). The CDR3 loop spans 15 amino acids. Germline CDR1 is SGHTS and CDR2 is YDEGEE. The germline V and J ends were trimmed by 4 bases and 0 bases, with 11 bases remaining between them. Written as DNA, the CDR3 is TGTGCCAGCAGCAGTCAGGGGTATAGCAATCAGCCCCAGCATTTT. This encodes CASSSQGYSNQPQHF.

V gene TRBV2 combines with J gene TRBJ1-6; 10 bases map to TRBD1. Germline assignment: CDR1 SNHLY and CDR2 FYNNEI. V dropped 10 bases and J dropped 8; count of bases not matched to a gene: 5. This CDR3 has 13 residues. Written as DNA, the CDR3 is TGTGCCACCACCGGGACAGGGGATTCACCCCTCCACTTT. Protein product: CATTGTGDSPLHF.

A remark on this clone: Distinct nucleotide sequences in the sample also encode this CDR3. The CDR3 is CASSLDGANEKLFF. DNA of the CDR3: TGCGCCAGCAGCCTGGACGGAGCTAATGAAAAACTGTTTTTT. This chain joins TRBV5-1 and TRBJ1-4, with D uncertain. Per germline, CDR1 SGHRS and CDR2 YFSETQ. The CDR3 totals 14 residues. V was shortened by 4 bases and J by 3 bases, with 10 bases between the two germline ends.

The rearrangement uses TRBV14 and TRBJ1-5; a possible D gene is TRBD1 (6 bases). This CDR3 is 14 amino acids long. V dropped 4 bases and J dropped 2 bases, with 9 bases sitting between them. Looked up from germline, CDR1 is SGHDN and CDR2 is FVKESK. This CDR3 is CASSPTGGNQPQHF. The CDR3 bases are TGTGCCAGCAGCCCGACAGGAGGCAATCAGCCCCAGCATTTT.

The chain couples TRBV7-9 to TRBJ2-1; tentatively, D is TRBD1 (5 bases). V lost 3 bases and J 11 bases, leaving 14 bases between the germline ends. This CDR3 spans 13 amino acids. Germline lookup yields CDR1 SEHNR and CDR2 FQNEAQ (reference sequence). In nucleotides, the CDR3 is TGTGCCAGCAGCTTCGGGCAAGGGGCCCAGCAGTTCTTC. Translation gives CASSFGQGAQQFF.

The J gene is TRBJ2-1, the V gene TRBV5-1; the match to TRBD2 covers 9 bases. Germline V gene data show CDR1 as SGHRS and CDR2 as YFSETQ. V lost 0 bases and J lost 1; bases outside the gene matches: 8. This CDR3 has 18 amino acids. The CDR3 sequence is CASSLAPSGMGSYNEQFF. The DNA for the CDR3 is TGCGCCAGCAGCTTGGCTCCTAGCGGGATGGGGTCCTACAATGAGCAGTTCTTC.

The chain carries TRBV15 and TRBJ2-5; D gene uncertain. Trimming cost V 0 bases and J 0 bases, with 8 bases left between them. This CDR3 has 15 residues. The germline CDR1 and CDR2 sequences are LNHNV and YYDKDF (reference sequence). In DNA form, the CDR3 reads TGTGCCACCAGCAGAGATTTCCAGTACCAAGAGACCCAGTACTTC. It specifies CATSRDFQYQETQYF.

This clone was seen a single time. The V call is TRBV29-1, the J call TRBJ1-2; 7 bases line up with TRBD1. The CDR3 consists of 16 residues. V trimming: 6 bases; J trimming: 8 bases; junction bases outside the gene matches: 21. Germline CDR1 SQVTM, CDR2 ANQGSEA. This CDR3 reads CSVVSDDRATSGGYTF. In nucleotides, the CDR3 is TGCAGCGTAGTCTCGGACGACAGGGCTACCTCCGGGGGCTACACCTTC.

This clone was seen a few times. The DNA of the CDR3 is TGTGCCAGCAGTCGACGTCGACAGGGGGCGCGTCAGCCCCAGCATTTT. Protein sequence: CASSRRRQGARQPQHF. The genes are TRBV28 and TRBJ1-5; 10 nucleotides agree with TRBD1. The CDR3 sequence is 16 residues long. Germline V CDR1 and CDR2: MDHEN, SYDVKM. The V gene end was trimmed by 5 bases and the J gene end by 6 bases; junction bases not matched to a gene: 10.

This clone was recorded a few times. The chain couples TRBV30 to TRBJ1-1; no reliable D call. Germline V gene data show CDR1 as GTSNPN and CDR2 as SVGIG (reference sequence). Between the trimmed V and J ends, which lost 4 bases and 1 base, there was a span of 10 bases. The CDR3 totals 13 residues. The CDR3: CAWTLTENTEAFF. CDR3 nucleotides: TGTGCCTGGACCTTAACTGAGAACACTGAAGCTTTCTTT.

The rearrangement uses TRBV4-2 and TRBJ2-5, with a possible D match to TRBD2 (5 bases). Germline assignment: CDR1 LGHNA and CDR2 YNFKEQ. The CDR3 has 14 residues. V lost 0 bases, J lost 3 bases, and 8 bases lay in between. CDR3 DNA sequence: TGTGCCAGCAGCCAAGATAGCGTGAAAGAGACCCAGTACTTC. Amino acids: CASSQDSVKETQYF.

Here the CDR3 reads CASTKDRSNTEAFF. CDR3 in DNA: TGTGCCAGCACCAAGGACAGGTCGAACACTGAAGCTTTCTTT. The V and J genes are TRBV7-9 and TRBJ1-1; 7 bases are a match to TRBD1. The CDR3 contains 14 residues. CDR1 is SEHNR, CDR2 FQNEAQ, per germline (reference sequence). J gave up 1 base and V 7 bases, and 6 bases lay outside the gene matches.

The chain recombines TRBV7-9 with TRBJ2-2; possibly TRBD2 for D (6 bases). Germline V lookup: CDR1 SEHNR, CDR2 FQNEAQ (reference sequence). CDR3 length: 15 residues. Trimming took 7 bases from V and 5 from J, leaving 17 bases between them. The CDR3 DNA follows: TGTGCCAGCACCAGCCCTGGCGGGATTACCGGGGAGCTGTTTTTT. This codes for CASTSPGGITGELFF.

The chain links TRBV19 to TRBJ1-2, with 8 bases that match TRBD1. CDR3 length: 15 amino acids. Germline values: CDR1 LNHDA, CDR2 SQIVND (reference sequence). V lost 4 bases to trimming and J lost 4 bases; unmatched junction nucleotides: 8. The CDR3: CASSTTGGGLYGYTF. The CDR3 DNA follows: TGTGCCAGTAGTACCACAGGGGGGGGACTCTATGGCTACACCTTC. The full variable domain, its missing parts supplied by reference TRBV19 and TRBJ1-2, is DGGITQSPKYLFRKEGQNVTLSCEQNLNHDAMYWYRQDPGQGLRLIYYSQIVNDFQKGDIAEGYSVSREKKESFPLTVTSAQKNPTAFYLCASSTTGGGLYGYTFGSGTRLTVV.

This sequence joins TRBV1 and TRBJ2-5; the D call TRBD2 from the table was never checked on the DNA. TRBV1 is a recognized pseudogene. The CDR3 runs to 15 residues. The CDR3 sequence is CTSSQDRTPKETQYF. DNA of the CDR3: TGCACCAGCAGCCAAGATCGTACTCCCAAAGAGACCCAGTACTTC.

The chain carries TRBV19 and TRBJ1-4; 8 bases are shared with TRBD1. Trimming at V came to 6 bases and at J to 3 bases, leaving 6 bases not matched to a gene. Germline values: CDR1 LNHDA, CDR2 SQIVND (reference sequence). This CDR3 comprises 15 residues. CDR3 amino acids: CASRGTGGSNEKLFF. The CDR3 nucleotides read TGTGCCAGTAGGGGGACAGGCGGATCTAATGAAAAACTGTTTTTT.

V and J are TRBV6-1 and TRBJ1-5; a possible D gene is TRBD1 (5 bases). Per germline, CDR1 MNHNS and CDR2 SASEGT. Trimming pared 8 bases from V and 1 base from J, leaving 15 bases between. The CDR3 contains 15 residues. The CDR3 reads CASGFGHLSNQPQHF. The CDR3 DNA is TGTGCCAGCGGCTTCGGACACCTAAGCAATCAGCCCCAGCATTTT.

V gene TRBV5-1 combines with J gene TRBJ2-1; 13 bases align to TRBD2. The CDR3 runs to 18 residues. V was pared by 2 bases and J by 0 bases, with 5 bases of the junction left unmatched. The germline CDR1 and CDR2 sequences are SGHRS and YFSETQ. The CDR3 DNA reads TGCGCCAGCAGCTTTTTCGGGACTAGCGGGAACTCCTACAATGAGCAGTTCTTC. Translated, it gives CASSFFGTSGNSYNEQFF. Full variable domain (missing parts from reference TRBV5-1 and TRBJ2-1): KAGVTQTPRYLIKTRGQQVTLSCSPISGHRSVSWYQQTPGQGLQFLFEYFSETQRNKGNFPGRFSGRQFSNSRSEMNVSTLELGDSALYLCASSFFGTSGNSYNEQFFGPGTRLTVL.

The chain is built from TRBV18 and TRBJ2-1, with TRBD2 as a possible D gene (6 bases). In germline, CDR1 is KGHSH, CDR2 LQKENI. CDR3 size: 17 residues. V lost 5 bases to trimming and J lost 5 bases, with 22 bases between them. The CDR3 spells CASSRGRLGHTNNEQFF. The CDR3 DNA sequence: TGTGCCAGCTCAAGAGGGAGACTAGGCCACACTAACAATGAGCAGTTCTTC. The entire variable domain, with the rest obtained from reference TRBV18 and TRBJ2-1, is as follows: NAGVMQNPRHLVRRRGQEARLRCSPMKGHSHVYWYRQLPEEGLKFMVYLQKENIIDESGMPKERFSAEFPKEGPSILRIQQVVRGDSAAYFCASSRGRLGHTNNEQFFGPGTRLTVL.

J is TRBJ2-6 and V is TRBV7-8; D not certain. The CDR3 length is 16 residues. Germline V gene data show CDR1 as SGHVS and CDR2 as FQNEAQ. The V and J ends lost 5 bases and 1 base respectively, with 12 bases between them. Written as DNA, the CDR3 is TGTGCCAGCAGCCCAAAACGAGTTTCTGGGGCCAACGTCCTGACTTTC. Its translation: CASSPKRVSGANVLTF.

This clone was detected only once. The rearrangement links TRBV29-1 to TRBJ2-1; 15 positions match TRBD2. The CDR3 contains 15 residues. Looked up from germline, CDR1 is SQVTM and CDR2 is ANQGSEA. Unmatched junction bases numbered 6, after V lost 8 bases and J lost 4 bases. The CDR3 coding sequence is TGCAGCTGCCGGACTAGCGGGAGGGGTTACAATGAGCAGTTCTTC. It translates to CSCRTSGRGYNEQFF.

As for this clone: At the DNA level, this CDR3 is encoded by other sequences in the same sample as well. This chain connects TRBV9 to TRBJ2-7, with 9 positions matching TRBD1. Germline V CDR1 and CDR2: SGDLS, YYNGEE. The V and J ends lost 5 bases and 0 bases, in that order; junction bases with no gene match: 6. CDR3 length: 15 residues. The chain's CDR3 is CASSYGQGSSYEQYF. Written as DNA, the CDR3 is TGTGCCAGCAGTTATGGACAGGGGTCCTCCTACGAGCAGTACTTC. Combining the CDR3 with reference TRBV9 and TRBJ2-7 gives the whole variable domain DSGVTQTPKHLITATGQRVTLRCSPRSGDLSVYWYQQSLDQGLQFLIQYYNGEERAKGNILERFSAQQFPDLHSELNLSSLELGDSALYFCASSYGQGSSYEQYFGPGTRLTVT.

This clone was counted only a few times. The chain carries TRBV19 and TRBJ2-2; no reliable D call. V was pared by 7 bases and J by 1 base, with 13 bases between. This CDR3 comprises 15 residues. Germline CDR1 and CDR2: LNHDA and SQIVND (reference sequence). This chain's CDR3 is CASNPPPGNTGELFF. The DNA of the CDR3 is TGTGCCAGTAATCCCCCCCCAGGGAACACCGGGGAGCTGTTTTTT. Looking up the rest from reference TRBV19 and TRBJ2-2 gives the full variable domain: DGGITQSPKYLFRKEGQNVTLSCEQNLNHDAMYWYRQDPGQGLRLIYYSQIVNDFQKGDIAEGYSVSREKKESFPLTVTSAQKNPTAFYLCASNPPPGNTGELFFGEGSRLTVL.

The CDR3 region has the DNA TGTGCCACCTTAGCGGGTACTAGCACAGATACGCAGTATTTT. This gives the protein CATLAGTSTDTQYF. This sequence joins TRBV28 and TRBJ2-3, with 7 nucleotides matching TRBD2. Per germline, CDR1 MDHEN and CDR2 SYDVKM. The CDR3 is 14 amino acids. The V gene end was trimmed by 10 bases and the J gene end by 0 bases; junction bases not matched to a gene: 7.

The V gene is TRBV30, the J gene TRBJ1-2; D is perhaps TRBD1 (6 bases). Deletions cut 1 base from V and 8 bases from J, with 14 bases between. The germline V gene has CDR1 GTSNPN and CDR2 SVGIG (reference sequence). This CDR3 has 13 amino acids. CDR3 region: CAWSAQGQAGYTF. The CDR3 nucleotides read TGTGCCTGGAGTGCCCAGGGGCAGGCCGGCTACACCTTC.

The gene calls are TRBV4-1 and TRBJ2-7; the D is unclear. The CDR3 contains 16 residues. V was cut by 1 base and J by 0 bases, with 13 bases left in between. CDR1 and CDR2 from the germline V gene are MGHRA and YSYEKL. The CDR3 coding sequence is TGCGCCAGCAGCCAAGGCTCAGGCCAGTCCTCCTACGAGCAGTACTTC. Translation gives CASSQGSGQSSYEQYF.

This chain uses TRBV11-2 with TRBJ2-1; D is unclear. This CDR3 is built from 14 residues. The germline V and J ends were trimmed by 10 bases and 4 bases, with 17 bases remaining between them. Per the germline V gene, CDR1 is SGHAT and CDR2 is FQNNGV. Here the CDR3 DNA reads TGTGCCACCCGAGATAATACAGATTACAATGAGCAGTTCTTC. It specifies CATRDNTDYNEQFF. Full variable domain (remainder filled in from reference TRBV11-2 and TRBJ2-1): EAGVAQSPRYKIIEKRQSVAFWCNPISGHATLYWYQQILGQGPKLLIQFQNNGVVDDSQLPKDRFSAERLKGVDSTLKIQPAKLEDSAVYLCATRDNTDYNEQFFGPGTRLTVL.

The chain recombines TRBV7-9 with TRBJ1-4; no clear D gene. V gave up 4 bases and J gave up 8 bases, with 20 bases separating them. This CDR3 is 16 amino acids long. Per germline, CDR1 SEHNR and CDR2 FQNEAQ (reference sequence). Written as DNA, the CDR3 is TGTGCCAGCAGCTCCCCGCTCGGGGAAGGGCGGGAAAAACTGTTTTTT. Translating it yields CASSSPLGEGREKLFF.

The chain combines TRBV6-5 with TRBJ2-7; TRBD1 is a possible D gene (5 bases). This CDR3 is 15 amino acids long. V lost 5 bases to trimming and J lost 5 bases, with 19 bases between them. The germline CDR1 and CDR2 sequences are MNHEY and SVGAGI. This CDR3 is CASSATRAPHDEQYF. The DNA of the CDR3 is TGTGCCAGCAGTGCAACCAGGGCACCACACGACGAGCAGTACTTC.